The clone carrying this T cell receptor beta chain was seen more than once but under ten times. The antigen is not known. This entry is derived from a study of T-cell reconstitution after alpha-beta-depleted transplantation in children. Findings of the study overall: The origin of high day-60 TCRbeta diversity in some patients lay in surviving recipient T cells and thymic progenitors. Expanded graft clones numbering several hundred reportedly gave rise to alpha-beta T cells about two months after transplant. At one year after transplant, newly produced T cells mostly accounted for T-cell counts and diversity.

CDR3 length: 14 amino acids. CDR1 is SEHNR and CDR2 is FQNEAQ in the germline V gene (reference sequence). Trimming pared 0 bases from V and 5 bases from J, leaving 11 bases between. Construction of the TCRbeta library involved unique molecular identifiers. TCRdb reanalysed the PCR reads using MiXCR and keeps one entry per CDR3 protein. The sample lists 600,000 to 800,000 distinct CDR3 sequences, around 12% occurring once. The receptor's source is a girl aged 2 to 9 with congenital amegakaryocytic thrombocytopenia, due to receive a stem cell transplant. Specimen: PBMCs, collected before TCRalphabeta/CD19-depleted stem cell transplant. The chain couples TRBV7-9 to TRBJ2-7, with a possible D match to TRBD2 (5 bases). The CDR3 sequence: CASSLALGSNEQYF. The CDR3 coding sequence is TGTGCCAGCAGCTTAGCGCTAGGGAGCAACGAGCAGTACTTC.